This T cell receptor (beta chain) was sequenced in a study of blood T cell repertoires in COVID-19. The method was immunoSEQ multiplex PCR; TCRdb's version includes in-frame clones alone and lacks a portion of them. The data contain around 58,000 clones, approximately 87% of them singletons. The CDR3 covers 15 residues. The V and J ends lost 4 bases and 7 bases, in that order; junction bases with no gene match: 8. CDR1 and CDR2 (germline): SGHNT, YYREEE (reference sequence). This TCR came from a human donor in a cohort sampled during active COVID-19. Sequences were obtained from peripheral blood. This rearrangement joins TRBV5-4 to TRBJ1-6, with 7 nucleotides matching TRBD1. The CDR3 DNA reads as TGTGCCAGCAGCCTGGGACAGTGGGCAAATTCACCCCTCCACTTT. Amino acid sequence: CASSLGQWANSPLHF.